This TCR beta chain was sequenced for a study of metastatic and nonmetastatic thyroid tumors. Across the whole study: Across blood and tumor or nodule tissue, repertoires from malignant and benign thyroid patients were compared with one another.

Study observations and caveats: For both blood and tumor, malignant thyroid tumors reportedly showed significantly higher TCR beta diversity than benign nodules did.

At least ten counts were recorded for this clone. Its antigen is unknown. The germline gene is not matched at one end of the junction; a read error may be the cause. None of the patients had undergone any treatment ahead of thyroid surgery. CDR1 LNHNV and CDR2 YYDKDF come from the germline V gene (reference sequence). CDR3 length: 14 amino acids. As processed by the authors: A classifier of distant metastasis in papillary thyroid cancer was built from CDR3 differences (across clinicopathological groups). Using MiXCR, TCRdb reanalyzed the PCR reads. TCRdb's processing, not the study's, gives the V and J calls here. The repertoire consists of around 30,000 clones, with 23% occurring once and the leading ten covering over 2%.

The chain carries TRBV15 and TRBJ2-2; D gene ambiguous. The source material was blood. The clonotype originates from a female donor with papillary thyroid cancer or a benign thyroid nodule (not recorded which). Some clones in this sample may be carry-over from other donors' samples. DNA of the CDR3: TGTGCCACCAGCAGAGATACTGCCACCCGGGAGCTGTTTTTT. This sequence encodes CATSRDTATRELFF.